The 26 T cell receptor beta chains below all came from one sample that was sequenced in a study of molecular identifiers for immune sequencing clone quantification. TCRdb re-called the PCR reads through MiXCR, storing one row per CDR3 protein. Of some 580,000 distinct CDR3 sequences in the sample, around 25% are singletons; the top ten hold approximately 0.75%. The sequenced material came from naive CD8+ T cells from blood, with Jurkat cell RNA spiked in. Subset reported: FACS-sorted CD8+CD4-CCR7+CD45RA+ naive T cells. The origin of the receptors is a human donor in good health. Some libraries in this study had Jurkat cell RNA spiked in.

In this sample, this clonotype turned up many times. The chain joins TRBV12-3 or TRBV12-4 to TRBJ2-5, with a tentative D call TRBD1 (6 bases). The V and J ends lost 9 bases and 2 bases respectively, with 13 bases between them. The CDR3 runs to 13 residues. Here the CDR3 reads CASKDRAQETQYF. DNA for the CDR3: TGTGCCAGTAAGGACAGAGCTCAAGAGACCCAGTACTTC.

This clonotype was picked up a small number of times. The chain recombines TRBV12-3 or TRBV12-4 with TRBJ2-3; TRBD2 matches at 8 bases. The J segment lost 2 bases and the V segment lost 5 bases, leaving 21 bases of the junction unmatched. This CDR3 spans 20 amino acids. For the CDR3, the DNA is TGTGCCAGCAGTACCATTCCCCCCCTAAGCGGGGGTAGATCCACAGATACGCAGTATTTT. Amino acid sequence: CASSTIPPLSGGRSTDTQYF.

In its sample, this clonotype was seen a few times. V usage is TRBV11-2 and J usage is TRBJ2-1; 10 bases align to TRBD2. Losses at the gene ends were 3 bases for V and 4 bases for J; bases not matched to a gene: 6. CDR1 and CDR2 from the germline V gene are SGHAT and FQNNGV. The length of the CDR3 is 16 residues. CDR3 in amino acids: CASSFPAGGPYNEQFF. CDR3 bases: TGTGCCAGCAGCTTTCCAGCGGGGGGGCCATACAATGAGCAGTTCTTC.

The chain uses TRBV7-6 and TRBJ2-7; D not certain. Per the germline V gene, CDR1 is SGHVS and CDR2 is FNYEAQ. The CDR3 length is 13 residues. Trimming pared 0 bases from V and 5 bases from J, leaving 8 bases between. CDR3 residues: CASSLASPDEQYF. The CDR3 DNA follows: TGTGCCAGCAGCTTAGCCTCGCCGGACGAGCAGTACTTC.

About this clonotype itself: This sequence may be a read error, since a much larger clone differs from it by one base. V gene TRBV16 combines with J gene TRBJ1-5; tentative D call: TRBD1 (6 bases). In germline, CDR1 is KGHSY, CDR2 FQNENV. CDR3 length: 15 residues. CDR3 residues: CASGQGQPSNQPQHF. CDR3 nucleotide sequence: TGTGCCAGCGGCCAAGGACAGCCTAGCAATCAGCCCCAGCATTTT.

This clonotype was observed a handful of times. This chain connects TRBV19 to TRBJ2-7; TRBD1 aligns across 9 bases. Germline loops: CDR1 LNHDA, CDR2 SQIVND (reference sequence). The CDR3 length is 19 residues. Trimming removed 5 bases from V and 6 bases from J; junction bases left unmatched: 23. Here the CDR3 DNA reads TGTGCCAGTAGTTTACAGGGGGCGCTCGGGCGGGAGAGAAAGTGCGAGCAGTACTTC. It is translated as CASSLQGALGRERKCEQYF.

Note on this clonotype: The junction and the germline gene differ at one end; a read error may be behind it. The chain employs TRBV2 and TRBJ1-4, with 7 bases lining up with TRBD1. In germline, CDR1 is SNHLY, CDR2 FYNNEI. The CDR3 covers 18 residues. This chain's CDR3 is CASSESGTAGGTNENLFF. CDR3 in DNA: TGTGCCAGCAGTGAATCGGGGACAGCTGGGGGAACTAATGAAAACCTGTTTTTT.

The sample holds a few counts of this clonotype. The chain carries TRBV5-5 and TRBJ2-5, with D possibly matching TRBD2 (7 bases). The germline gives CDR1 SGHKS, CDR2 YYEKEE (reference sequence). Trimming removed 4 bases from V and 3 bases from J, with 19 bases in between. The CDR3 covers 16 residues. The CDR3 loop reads CASSLVWWEGEETQYF. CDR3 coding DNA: TGTGCCAGCAGCCTCGTCTGGTGGGAGGGGGAAGAGACCCAGTACTTC.

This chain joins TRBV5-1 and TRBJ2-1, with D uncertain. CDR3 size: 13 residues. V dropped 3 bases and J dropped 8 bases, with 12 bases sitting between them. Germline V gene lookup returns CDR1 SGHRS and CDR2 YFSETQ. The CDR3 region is CASSSTLGYEQFF. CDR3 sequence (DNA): TGCGCCAGCAGCTCGACGTTGGGCTATGAGCAGTTCTTC. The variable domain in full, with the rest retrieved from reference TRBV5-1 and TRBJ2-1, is KAGVTQTPRYLIKTRGQQVTLSCSPISGHRSVSWYQQTPGQGLQFLFEYFSETQRNKGNFPGRFSGRQFSNSRSEMNVSTLELGDSALYLCASSSTLGYEQFFGPGTRLTVL.

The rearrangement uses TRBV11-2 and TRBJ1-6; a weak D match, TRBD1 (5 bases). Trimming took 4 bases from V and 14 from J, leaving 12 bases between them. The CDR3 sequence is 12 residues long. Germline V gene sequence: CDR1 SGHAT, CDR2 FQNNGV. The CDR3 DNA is TGTGCCAGCAGCTCCGGGGGGGTCACCCTCCACTTT. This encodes CASSSGGVTLHF.

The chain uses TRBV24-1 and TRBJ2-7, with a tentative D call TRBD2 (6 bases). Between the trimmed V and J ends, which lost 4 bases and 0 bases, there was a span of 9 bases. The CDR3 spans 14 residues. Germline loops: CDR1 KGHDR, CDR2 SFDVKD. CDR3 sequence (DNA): TGTGCCACCAGTGAGCGGGACCTCTCCTACGAGCAGTACTTC. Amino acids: CATSERDLSYEQYF.

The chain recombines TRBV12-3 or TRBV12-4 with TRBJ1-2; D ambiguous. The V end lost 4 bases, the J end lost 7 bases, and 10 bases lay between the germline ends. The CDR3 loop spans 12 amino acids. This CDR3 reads CASSSWLAGYTF. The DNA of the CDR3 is TGTGCCAGCAGTTCTTGGTTGGCTGGCTACACCTTC.

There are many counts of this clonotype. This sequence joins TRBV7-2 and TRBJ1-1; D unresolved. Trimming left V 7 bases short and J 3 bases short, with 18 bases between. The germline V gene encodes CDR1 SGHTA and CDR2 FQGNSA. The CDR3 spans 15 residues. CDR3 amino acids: CASTLAHTVYTEAFF. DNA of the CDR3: TGTGCCAGCACCTTGGCCCACACAGTTTACACTGAAGCTTTCTTT.

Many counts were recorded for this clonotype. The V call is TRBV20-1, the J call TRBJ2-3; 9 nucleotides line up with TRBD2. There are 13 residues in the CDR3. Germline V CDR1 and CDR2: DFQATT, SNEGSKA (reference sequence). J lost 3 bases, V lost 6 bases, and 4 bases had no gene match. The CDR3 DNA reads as TGCAGTGCGCGGGGGGGGCTTACAGATACGCAGTATTTT. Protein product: CSARGGLTDTQYF.

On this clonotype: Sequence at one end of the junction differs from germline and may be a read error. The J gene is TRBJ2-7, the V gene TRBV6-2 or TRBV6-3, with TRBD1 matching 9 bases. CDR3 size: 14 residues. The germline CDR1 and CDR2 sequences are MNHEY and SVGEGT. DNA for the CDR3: TGTGCCGGCAGTTACCGGACAGGGGCGGACGAGCAGTACTTC. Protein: CAGSYRTGADEQYF.

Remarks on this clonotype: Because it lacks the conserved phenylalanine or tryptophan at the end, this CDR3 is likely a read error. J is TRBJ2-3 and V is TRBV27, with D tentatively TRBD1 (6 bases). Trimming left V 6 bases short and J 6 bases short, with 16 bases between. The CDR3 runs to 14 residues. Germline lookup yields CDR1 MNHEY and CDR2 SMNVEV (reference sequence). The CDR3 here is CASRQLTGYDTQYY. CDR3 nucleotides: TGTGCCAGCAGACAACTTACAGGGTACGATACGCAGTATTAT.

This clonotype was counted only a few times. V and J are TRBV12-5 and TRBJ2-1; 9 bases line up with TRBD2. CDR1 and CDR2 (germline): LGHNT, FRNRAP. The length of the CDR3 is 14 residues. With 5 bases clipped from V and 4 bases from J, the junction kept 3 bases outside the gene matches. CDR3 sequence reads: CASGHSGGYNEQFF. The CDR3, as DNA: TGTGCTAGTGGTCACAGCGGGGGGTACAATGAGCAGTTCTTC.

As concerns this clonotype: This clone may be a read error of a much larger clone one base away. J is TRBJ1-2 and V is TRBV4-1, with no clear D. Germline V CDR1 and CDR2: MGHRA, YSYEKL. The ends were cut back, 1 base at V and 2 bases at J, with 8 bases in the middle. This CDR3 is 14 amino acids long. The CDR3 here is CASSQVDDNYGYTF. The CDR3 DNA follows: TGCGCCAGCAGCCAAGTGGACGACAACTATGGCTACACCTTC.

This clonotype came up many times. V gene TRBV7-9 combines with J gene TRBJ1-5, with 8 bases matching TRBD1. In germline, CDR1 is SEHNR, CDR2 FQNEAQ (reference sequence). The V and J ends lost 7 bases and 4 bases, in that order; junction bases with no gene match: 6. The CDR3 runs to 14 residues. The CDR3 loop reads CASTSGGPNQPQHF. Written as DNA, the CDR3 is TGTGCCAGCACTTCAGGGGGCCCAAATCAGCCCCAGCATTTT.

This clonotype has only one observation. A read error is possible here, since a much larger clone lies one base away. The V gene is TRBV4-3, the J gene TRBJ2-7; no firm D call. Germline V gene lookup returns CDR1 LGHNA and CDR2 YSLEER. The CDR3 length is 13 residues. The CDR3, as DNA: TGCGCCAGCAGCCAAGTTGGGCACAACGATCAGTACTTC. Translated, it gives CASSQVGHNDQYF.

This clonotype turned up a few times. The CDR3 is CASSQDWGNQLANYGYTF. For the CDR3, the DNA is TGCGCCAGCAGCCAAGATTGGGGAAATCAGTTAGCTAACTATGGCTACACCTTC. The rearrangement joins TRBV4-1 to TRBJ1-2; D is ambiguous. Per germline, CDR1 MGHRA and CDR2 YSYEKL. This CDR3 region has 18 residues. Trimming removed 0 bases at V and 0 bases at J, with 17 bases between.

CDR3 nucleotides: TGCAGTGCTAGAGATAGGAGGGCAGGGCGGATCTCTGAAGCTTTCTTT. It encodes CSARDRRAGRISEAFF. The chain has TRBV20-1 and TRBJ1-1; D may be TRBD1 (5 bases). The CDR3 is 16 residues long. Trimming took off 0 bases at V and 6 bases at J, with 20 bases between the two ends. Germline CDR1 reads DFQATT; CDR2 reads SNEGSKA (reference sequence).

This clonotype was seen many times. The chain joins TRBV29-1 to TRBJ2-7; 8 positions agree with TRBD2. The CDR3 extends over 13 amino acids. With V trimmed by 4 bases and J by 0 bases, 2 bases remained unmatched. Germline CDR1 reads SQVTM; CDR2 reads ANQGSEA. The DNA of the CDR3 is TGCAGCGTTGCGGGGGGGAGCTCCTACGAGCAGTACTTC. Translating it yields CSVAGGSSYEQYF.

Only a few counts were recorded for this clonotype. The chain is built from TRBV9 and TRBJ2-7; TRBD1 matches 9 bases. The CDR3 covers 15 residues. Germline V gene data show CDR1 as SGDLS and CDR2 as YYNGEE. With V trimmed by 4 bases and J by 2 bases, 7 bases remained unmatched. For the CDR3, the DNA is TGTGCCAGCAGCCCCCATAGGGACAGGGCCTACGAGCAGTACTTC. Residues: CASSPHRDRAYEQYF.

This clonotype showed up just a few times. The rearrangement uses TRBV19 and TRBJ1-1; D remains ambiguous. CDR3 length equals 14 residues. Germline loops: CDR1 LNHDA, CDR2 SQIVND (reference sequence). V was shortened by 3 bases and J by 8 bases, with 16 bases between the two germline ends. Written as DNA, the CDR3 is TGTGCCAGTAGTATTTCGATCCGGGGAGTCGAAGCTTTCTTT. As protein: CASSISIRGVEAFF.

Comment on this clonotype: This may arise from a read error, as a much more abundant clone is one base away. The CDR3 loop is CASSQDRIGLNTGAFF. Written as DNA, the CDR3 is TGCGCCAGCAGCCAAGATCGGATAGGGTTGAACACTGGAGCTTTCTTT. This chain joins TRBV4-3 and TRBJ1-1; D is uncertain. This CDR3 region has 16 residues. Germline values: CDR1 LGHNA, CDR2 YSLEER.